What follows describes a single T cell receptor (beta chain). The study enrolled healthy HIV-negative adults without recent acute infections or vaccinations as donors. This sample was included in a study of shared clonotypes between healthy human individuals. Looked up from germline, CDR1 is MGHRA and CDR2 is YSYEKL. The CDR3 loop spans 16 amino acids. V dropped 0 bases and J dropped 8 bases, with 16 bases sitting between them. The study ran the assay at deep level. Original methodology: ImmunoSEQ gave junction-only sequences without quality scores, so filtering differed. Profiling relied on immunoSEQ multiplex PCR, and the TCRdb table lists in-frame clones only, not all of them. V, J and clone size are those of that table, while D and trimming were read from the DNA. The table records under 600,000 clones, 70% to 80% of them present only once.

The origin of this receptor is a woman aged 40 to 50 in good health. Some clones in this sample may be carry-over from other donors' samples. The chain carries TRBV4-1 and TRBJ1-4; D gene unclear. The sequenced sample consisted of PBMCs. The CDR3, as DNA: TGCGCCAGCAGCCAAGATCCTGATGCCCTCTGGGAAAAACTGTTTTTT. Protein: CASSQDPDALWEKLFF.